Shown below are 21 T cell receptor beta chains from a single sample sequenced in a study of control samples from healthy donors and cancer patients (TCRdb year 2020). Library construction relied on the immunoSEQ multiplex PCR assay. The clones in this table, taken by TCRdb from immuneACCESS, are in-frame only. Not every clone is retained; where verified, under half of the shortfall comes from an unresolved V gene, and the cause of the rest is unknown. The sample contains 150,000 to 200,000 clones, around 90% of them found a single time. 1.2% to 1.5% of the sample is in the top ten clones. Material: blood. Receptors originate from a woman aged 45-65 years in good health.

CDR3 in amino acids: CASSLVGRELGEEQFF. For the CDR3, the DNA is TGTGCCAGCAGCTTAGTGGGTCGGGAGCTTGGGGAGGAGCAGTTCTTC. This chain connects TRBV13 to TRBJ2-1; D may be TRBD2 (6 bases). CDR3 length: 16 amino acids. The germline V gene has CDR1 PRHDT and CDR2 FYEKMQ (reference sequence). The germline V and J ends were trimmed by 1 base and 10 bases, with 20 bases remaining between them.

The chain has TRBV28 and TRBJ2-7; 14 positions match TRBD2. The CDR3 runs 16 residues. Germline-derived CDR1 and CDR2 are MDHEN and SYDVKM. Trimming took 6 bases from V and 5 from J; bases not matched to a gene: 9. CDR3 sequence (DNA): TGTGCCAGCAGCACATGGACTAGCGGGAGGAAAAACGAGCAGTACTTC. Translating it yields CASSTWTSGRKNEQYF. Supplemented by reference TRBV28 and TRBJ2-7, the full variable domain reads DVKVTQSSRYLVKRTGEKVFLECVQDMDHENMFWYRQDPGLGLRLIYFSYDVKMKEKGDIPEGYSVSREKKERFSLILESASTNQTSMYLCASSTWTSGRKNEQYFGPGTRLTVT.

The rearrangement links TRBV2 to TRBJ1-2; the D gene is possibly TRBD1 (5 bases). Looked up from germline, CDR1 is SNHLY and CDR2 is FYNNEI. This CDR3 has 13 amino acids. Trimming pared 6 bases from V and 2 bases from J, leaving 10 bases between. The CDR3 coding sequence is TGTGCCAGCAGCAGGGTGGAGAACTATGGCTACACCTTC. Protein product: CASSRVENYGYTF.

This chain links TRBV19 with TRBJ2-1; no clear D. The CDR3 is 13 residues long. V lost 9 bases and J lost 7, with 16 bases in between. In germline, CDR1 is LNHDA, CDR2 SQIVND (reference sequence). The CDR3 DNA sequence: TGTGCCAGCACCCCCCGGGTTCGGAATGAGCAGTTCTTC. Amino acids: CASTPRVRNEQFF.

The rearrangement joins TRBV18 to TRBJ1-1; 8 bases fit TRBD1. The CDR3 spans 15 residues. Trimming cost V 3 bases and J 4 bases; bases outside gene matches: 7. Germline values: CDR1 KGHSH, CDR2 LQKENI. The chain's CDR3 is CASSPRQGATTEAFF. The DNA for the CDR3 is TGTGCCAGCTCACCGCGGCAGGGGGCGACCACTGAAGCTTTCTTT.

The chain links TRBV19 to TRBJ1-1; D is undetermined. There are 16 residues in the CDR3. Trimming took off 1 base at V and 2 bases at J, with 14 bases between the two ends. Germline loops: CDR1 LNHDA, CDR2 SQIVND (reference sequence). This CDR3 is CASSIGQRLGNTEAFF. The CDR3 DNA follows: TGTGCCAGTAGTATAGGGCAACGTTTGGGTAACACTGAAGCTTTCTTT.

The chain couples TRBV3-1 (or the pseudogene TRBV3-2) to TRBJ1-2, with D maybe TRBD1 (6 bases). Per germline, CDR1 LGHDT and CDR2 YNNKEL (reference sequence). CDR3 size: 14 residues. Trimming stripped 4 bases from V and 4 bases from J, with 13 bases between. As DNA, the CDR3 is TGTGCCAGCAGCCGACAGGCGGCGCGCTATGGCTACACCTTC. This codes for CASSRQAARYGYTF.

The V call is TRBV13, the J call TRBJ2-7; D may be TRBD1 (5 bases). CDR1 and CDR2 (germline): PRHDT, FYEKMQ (reference sequence). V shed 5 bases and J shed 2 bases, with 10 bases lying between them. The CDR3 spans 13 residues. CDR3 sequence (DNA): TGTGCCAGCAGCCCAGGGCCGACCTACGAGCAGTACTTC. Amino acids: CASSPGPTYEQYF.

The chain carries TRBV7-9 and TRBJ1-5, with a possible D match to TRBD1 (6 bases). Trimming took off 3 bases at V and 2 bases at J, with 23 bases between the two ends. There are 19 residues in the CDR3. Germline CDR1 is SEHNR and CDR2 is FQNEAQ (reference sequence). DNA for the CDR3: TGTGCCAGCAGCTTCTTTGGCGAAGGGGGGGCGTTCGGCAATCAGCCCCAGCATTTT. This codes for CASSFFGEGGAFGNQPQHF.

The chain uses TRBV28 and TRBJ2-7, with D hard to call. This CDR3 has 15 residues. Between the trimmed V and J ends, which lost 7 bases and 2 bases, there was a span of 18 bases. The germline gives CDR1 MDHEN, CDR2 SYDVKM. CDR3 sequence: CASTLRPSRPYEQYF. The CDR3 bases are TGTGCCAGCACCCTCCGACCCAGCCGACCCTACGAGCAGTACTTC. The variable domain in full, with the rest retrieved from reference TRBV28 and TRBJ2-7, is DVKVTQSSRYLVKRTGEKVFLECVQDMDHENMFWYRQDPGLGLRLIYFSYDVKMKEKGDIPEGYSVSREKKERFSLILESASTNQTSMYLCASTLRPSRPYEQYFGPGTRLTVT.

V is TRBV6-1 and J is TRBJ1-1; D not certain. V shed 2 bases and J shed 0 bases, with 4 bases lying between them. Looked up from germline, CDR1 is MNHNS and CDR2 is SASEGT. The length of the CDR3 is 13 residues. The CDR3 nucleotides read TGTGCCAGCAGTGAAATCATGAACACTGAAGCTTTCTTT. Translation: CASSEIMNTEAFF.

The J gene is TRBJ1-4, the V gene TRBV9, with 7 nucleotides matching TRBD1. Germline assignment: CDR1 SGDLS and CDR2 YYNGEE. With 0 bases clipped from V and 8 bases from J, the junction kept 7 bases outside the gene matches. The CDR3 has 15 amino acids. The DNA for the CDR3 is TGTGCCAGCAGCGTAGGGACAGGCTGGGGGGAAAAACTGTTTTTT. It encodes CASSVGTGWGEKLFF. Full variable domain (outside the CDR3, taken from reference TRBV9 and TRBJ1-4): DSGVTQTPKHLITATGQRVTLRCSPRSGDLSVYWYQQSLDQGLQFLIQYYNGEERAKGNILERFSAQQFPDLHSELNLSSLELGDSALYFCASSVGTGWGEKLFFGSGTQLSVL.

The genes are TRBV6-5 and TRBJ1-1, with D possibly being TRBD1 (6 bases). Germline-derived CDR1 and CDR2 are MNHEY and SVGAGI. V lost 7 bases and J 6 bases, leaving 15 bases between the germline ends. The CDR3 is made up of 13 amino acids. The DNA of the CDR3 is TGTGCCAGCACCCTACAGGGAATCGCTGAAGCTTTCTTT. Translating it yields CASTLQGIAEAFF.

This clone came up once. The CDR3 region is CASSVRDSYNEQFF. The CDR3 DNA is TGTGCCAGCAGCGTACGGGACTCCTACAATGAGCAGTTCTTC. The chain carries TRBV4-2 and TRBJ2-1; D perhaps matches TRBD2 (5 bases). Deletions cut 5 bases from V and 0 bases from J, with 8 bases between. CDR3 length equals 14 residues. The germline CDR1 and CDR2 sequences are LGHNA and YNFKEQ.

The rearrangement uses TRBV7-2 and TRBJ1-1; D perhaps matches TRBD1 (5 bases). V shed 4 bases and J shed 4 bases, with 10 bases lying between them. CDR3 length: 13 residues. Germline assignment: CDR1 SGHTA and CDR2 FQGNSA. CDR3 nucleotides: TGTGCCAGCAGCTCGGGACTGCGCACTGAAGCTTTCTTT. Amino acids: CASSSGLRTEAFF.

The chain employs TRBV10-3 and TRBJ1-1; D unresolved. This CDR3 has 16 amino acids. The germline gives CDR1 ENHRY, CDR2 SYGVKD. The V end was cut by 4 bases, the J end by 0 bases, with 15 bases between. The CDR3 region is CAISVSSLGMNTEAFF. As DNA, the CDR3 is TGTGCCATCAGTGTATCGTCCTTAGGAATGAACACTGAAGCTTTCTTT.

This chain connects TRBV10-3 to TRBJ2-7; D unclear. Trimming shortened V by 0 bases and J by 6 bases, and 15 bases separated the two germline ends. This CDR3 spans 15 amino acids. Germline CDR1 and CDR2: ENHRY and SYGVKD. This chain's CDR3 is CAISESSLGSFEQYF. DNA of the CDR3: TGTGCCATCAGTGAGTCGAGTTTAGGGTCATTCGAGCAGTACTTC.

This chain uses TRBV7-9 with TRBJ2-1; D might be TRBD2 (6 bases). The CDR3 has 11 amino acids. The V gene lost 5 bases and the J gene lost 8 bases, with 7 bases spanning the gap. The germline CDR1 and CDR2 sequences are SEHNR and FQNEAQ (reference sequence). The CDR3 DNA sequence: TGTGCCAGCAGCCGCGGGGATGAGCAGTTCTTC. This translates into CASSRGDEQFF. The variable domain in full, completed from reference TRBV7-9 and TRBJ2-1, reads DTGVSQNPRHKITKRGQNVTFRCDPISEHNRLYWYRQTLGQGPEFLTYFQNEAQLEKSRLLSDRFSAERPKGSFSTLEIQRTEQGDSAMYLCASSRGDEQFFGPGTRLTVL.

The chain couples TRBV4-3 to TRBJ1-5; TRBD1 is a possible D gene (5 bases). The ends were cut back, 4 bases at V and 6 bases at J, with 13 bases in the middle. The CDR3 is made up of 14 amino acids. Germline lookup yields CDR1 LGHNA and CDR2 YSLEER. The CDR3 DNA sequence: TGCGCCAGCAGCCTAGGGGAGGGGACTCAGCCCCAGCATTTT. Translation gives CASSLGEGTQPQHF.

This sequence joins TRBV11-2 and TRBJ2-1, with TRBD2 identical over 8 bases. CDR1 is SGHAT and CDR2 is FQNNGV in the germline V gene. This CDR3 comprises 15 residues. The V segment lost 7 bases and the J segment 0 bases; nucleotides outside the gene matches: 5. CDR3 coding DNA: TGTGCCAGCAACATACTAGCGGACTCCTACAATGAGCAGTTCTTC. Translated: CASNILADSYNEQFF.

This clone was detected once. The chain combines TRBV7-2 with TRBJ2-3, with TRBD2 identical over 8 bases. This CDR3 contains 15 residues. V was clipped by 1 base and J by 3 bases; unmatched bases: 3. Germline assignment: CDR1 SGHTA and CDR2 FQGNSA. The CDR3 loop is CASSLDGGGTDTQYF. CDR3 sequence (DNA): TGTGCCAGCAGCTTAGACGGGGGGGGGACAGATACGCAGTATTTT.